This TCR beta chain was profiled in a study of type 1 and type 2 diabetes patients. At the level of the study: CD4+ or CD8+ T cells were positively selected from PBMCs with microbeads.

The CDR3 has 15 residues. Germline V gives CDR1 LGHNA, CDR2 YSLEER. V shed 0 bases and J shed 5 bases, with 10 bases lying between them. PCR was run on genomic DNA. Multiplex PCR with 30 forward and 13 reverse primers amplified the TCR beta CDR3. TCRdb reanalysed the multiplex PCR reads using MiXCR and keeps one entry per CDR3 protein. Found here are more than 250,000 distinct CDR3 sequences, 40% to 50% of them singletons; the top ten hold roughly 13%. V usage is TRBV4-3 and J usage is TRBJ2-2; tentative D call: TRBD2 (5 bases). The sample comprised peripheral blood mononuclear cells (PBMCs). The origin of this receptor is a man in his late teens or twenties with type 2 diabetes. The CDR3 spells CASSQDFTGTGELFF. The CDR3 DNA reads TGCGCCAGCAGCCAAGATTTTACGGGGACCGGGGAGCTGTTTTTT.